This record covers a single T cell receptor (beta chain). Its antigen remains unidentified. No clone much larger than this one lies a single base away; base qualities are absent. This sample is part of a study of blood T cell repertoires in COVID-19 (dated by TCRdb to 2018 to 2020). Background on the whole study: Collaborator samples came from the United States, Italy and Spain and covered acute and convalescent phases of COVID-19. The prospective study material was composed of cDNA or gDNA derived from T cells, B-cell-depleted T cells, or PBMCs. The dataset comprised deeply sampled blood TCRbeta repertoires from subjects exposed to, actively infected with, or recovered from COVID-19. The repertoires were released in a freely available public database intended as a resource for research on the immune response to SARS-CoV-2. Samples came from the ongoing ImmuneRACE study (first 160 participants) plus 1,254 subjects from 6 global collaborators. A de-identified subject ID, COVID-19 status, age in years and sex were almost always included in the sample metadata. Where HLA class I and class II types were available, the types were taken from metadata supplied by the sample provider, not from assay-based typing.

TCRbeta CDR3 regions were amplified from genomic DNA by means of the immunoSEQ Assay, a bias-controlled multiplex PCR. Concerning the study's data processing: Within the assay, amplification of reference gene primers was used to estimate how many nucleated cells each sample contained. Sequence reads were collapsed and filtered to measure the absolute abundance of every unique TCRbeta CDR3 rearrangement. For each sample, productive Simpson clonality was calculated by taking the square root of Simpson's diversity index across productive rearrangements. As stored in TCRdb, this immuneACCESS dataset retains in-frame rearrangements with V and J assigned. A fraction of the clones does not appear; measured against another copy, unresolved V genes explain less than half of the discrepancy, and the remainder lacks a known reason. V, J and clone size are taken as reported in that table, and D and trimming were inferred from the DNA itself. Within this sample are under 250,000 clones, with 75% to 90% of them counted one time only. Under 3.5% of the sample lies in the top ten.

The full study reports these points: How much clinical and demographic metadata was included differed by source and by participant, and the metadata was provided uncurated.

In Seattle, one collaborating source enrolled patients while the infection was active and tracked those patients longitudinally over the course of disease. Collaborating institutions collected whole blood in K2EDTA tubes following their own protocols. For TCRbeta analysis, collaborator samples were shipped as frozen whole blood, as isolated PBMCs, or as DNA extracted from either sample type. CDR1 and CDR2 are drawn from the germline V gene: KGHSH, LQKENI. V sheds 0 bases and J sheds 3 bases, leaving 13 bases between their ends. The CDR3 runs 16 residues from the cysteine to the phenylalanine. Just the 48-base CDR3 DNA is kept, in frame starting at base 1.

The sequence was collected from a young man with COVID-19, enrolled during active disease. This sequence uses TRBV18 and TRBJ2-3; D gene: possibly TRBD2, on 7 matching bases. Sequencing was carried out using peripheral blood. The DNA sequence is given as TGTGCCAGCTCACCACCCGGGGGGCCCTTGACAGATACGCAGTATTTT. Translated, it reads CASSPPGGPLTDTQYF.